This is a list of T cell receptor beta chains from one sample in a study of blood T cell repertoires in COVID-19. TCRdb's copy holds only in-frame clones and misses some; the assay was immunoSEQ multiplex PCR. Of around 160,000 clones listed, around 80% are singletons. Sequencing was carried out using peripheral blood. The origin of the receptors is a man in his sixties with active or convalescent COVID-19. Both conserved end residues are part of each CDR3. The D gene is left open where the match is weak. The size field is filled for only some rows; it gives once, few, many or a size class.

cdr3_aa | cdr3_nt | d_call | j_call | clone_size | v_call
CASSRDSRNQETQYF | TGTGCCAGCAGCAGGGACAGTCGAAACCAAGAGACCCAGTACTTC | TRBD1 | TRBJ2-5 | many | TRBV9
CASSRTSRSTDTQYF | TGTGCCAGCAGCAGAACTAGTCGTAGCACAGATACGCAGTATTTT | NA | TRBJ2-3 | NA | TRBV7-2
CASSGGQPPYGYTF | TGCGCCAGCAGCGGGGGACAGCCTCCCTATGGCTACACCTTC | TRBD1 | TRBJ1-2 | NA | TRBV5-1
CAISGVAEGTEQFF | TGTGCCATCAGTGGGGTGGCGGAGGGGACTGAGCAGTTCTTC | NA | TRBJ2-1 | NA | TRBV10-3
CASSPDGLAGNEQFF | TGTGCCAGCAGCCCTGACGGACTAGCGGGCAATGAGCAGTTCTTC | TRBD2 | TRBJ2-1 | NA | TRBV5-4
CASSRQGINSPLHF | TGTGCCAGCAGCCGACAGGGGATTAATTCACCCCTCCACTTT | TRBD1 | TRBJ1-6 | NA | TRBV3-1/TRBV3-2
CAISEVNRDYGYTF | TGTGCCATCAGTGAGGTCAACAGGGACTATGGCTACACCTTC | NA | TRBJ1-2 | NA | TRBV10-3
CASSLGRQGNAEAFF | TGTGCCAGCAGCTTAGGGAGACAGGGGAACGCTGAAGCTTTCTTT | TRBD1 | TRBJ1-1 | NA | TRBV5-4
CASSVREGRDEQYF | TGTGCCAGCAGCGTAAGGGAGGGCCGAGACGAGCAGTACTTC | TRBD2 | TRBJ2-7 | NA | TRBV9
CASSRAGGGTAYEQYF | TGTGCCAGCAGCAGAGCAGGGGGCGGGACAGCCTACGAGCAGTACTTC | TRBD1 | TRBJ2-7 | NA | TRBV9
CASSWDSGTPAEQFF | TGTGCCAGCAGTTGGGATAGCGGGACCCCCGCGGAGCAGTTCTTC | TRBD2 | TRBJ2-1 | NA | TRBV27